A single sample gave rise to the 17 T cell receptor beta chains below, sequenced in a study of monozygotic twins with inflammatory bowel disease. No DNA is given; TCRdb re-called the 5' RACE reads and lists each CDR3 protein once. Its listing shows about 300,000 distinct CDR3 sequences. Material for sequencing was blood. Receptor source: a human donor with ulcerative colitis or Crohn's disease, or a healthy co-twin of an affected twin (not recorded which).

The genes are TRBV19 and TRBJ2-5; the TRBD1 assignment by TCRdb is unverifiable without DNA. The CDR3 covers 14 residues. In germline, CDR1 is LNHDA, CDR2 SQIVND (reference sequence). CDR3 in amino acids: CASSATGGRETQYF.

The rearrangement joins TRBV30 to TRBJ2-1. CDR1 and CDR2 from the germline V gene are GTSNPN and SVGIG (reference sequence). CDR3 length equals 13 residues. The chain's CDR3 is CAWRGRAHNEQFF.

The gene calls are TRBV4-3 and TRBJ2-7; TCRdb returns TRBD1, unconfirmable since there is no DNA. Per germline, CDR1 LGHNA and CDR2 YSLEER. The CDR3 sequence is 14 residues long. The CDR3 protein is CASSQDSALGEQYF.

The rearrangement joins TRBV7-2 to TRBJ2-7. This CDR3 has 13 amino acids. The germline gives CDR1 SGHTA, CDR2 FQGNSA. CDR3 in amino acids: CASSLGYSYEQYF.

The J gene is TRBJ2-2, the V gene TRBV15; without DNA, the TCRdb call of TRBD1 cannot be checked. This CDR3 comprises 16 residues. Germline V gene sequence: CDR1 LNHNV, CDR2 YYDKDF (reference sequence). The CDR3: CATSGQIPRGTGELFF.

The chain employs TRBV9 and TRBJ2-7; TCRdb reports TRBD2, a call that lacks DNA to check it against. Germline V gene sequence: CDR1 SGDLS, CDR2 YYNGEE. This CDR3 comprises 15 residues. The CDR3 region is CASSVGLAGDNEQYF.

V gene TRBV6-1 combines with J gene TRBJ2-7; there is no DNA to check the TCRdb D call of TRBD1. CDR3 size: 15 residues. The germline CDR1 and CDR2 sequences are MNHNS and SASEGT. This CDR3 reads CASSGTGQASYEQYF.

The rearrangement joins TRBV6-2 or TRBV6-3 to TRBJ1-5; TCRdb selects TRBD1, and the lack of DNA leaves this call unchecked. CDR1 is MNHEY, CDR2 SVGEGT, per germline. The CDR3 contains 12 residues. The CDR3 here is CASSTGAKPQHF.

This chain uses TRBV15 with TRBJ1-1. CDR1 and CDR2 (germline): LNHNV, YYDKDF (reference sequence). This CDR3 region has 16 residues. This CDR3 is CATSRGASRKNTEAFF.

The J gene is TRBJ1-5, the V gene TRBV10-3. The CDR3 has 16 residues. Germline lookup yields CDR1 ENHRY and CDR2 SYGVKD. The CDR3 loop is CAISETRANSNQPQHF.

This rearrangement joins TRBV5-1 to TRBJ1-1; TCRdb indicates TRBD1, and absent DNA this call remains unverified. Germline CDR1 SGHRS, CDR2 YFSETQ. The CDR3 consists of 13 residues. CDR3 sequence: CASSVSGAFEAFF.

The rearrangement uses TRBV7-2 and TRBJ1-1. This CDR3 has 17 amino acids. CDR1 and CDR2 (germline): SGHTA, FQGNSA. The CDR3 region is CASSLQFRVGKGTEAFF.

The rearrangement joins TRBV5-1 to TRBJ1-4. CDR3 length equals 14 residues. Germline V gives CDR1 SGHRS, CDR2 YFSETQ. The CDR3 protein is CASSLGLGGEKLFF.

V and J are TRBV2 and TRBJ2-2; as DNA is missing, the TRBD1 call by TCRdb cannot be tested. CDR1 and CDR2 from the germline V gene are SNHLY and FYNNEI. This CDR3 spans 15 amino acids. CDR3 region: CASRPPGGDTGELFF.

The genes are TRBV19 and TRBJ2-7; the TRBD1 assignment by TCRdb is unverifiable without DNA. CDR3 length: 12 amino acids. The germline V gene has CDR1 LNHDA and CDR2 SQIVND (reference sequence). This CDR3 reads CASSIPGYEQYF.

The genes are TRBV5-4 and TRBJ2-3; TCRdb picks TRBD2, but there is no DNA to check that call. This CDR3 has 17 residues. CDR1 SGHNT and CDR2 YYREEE come from the germline V gene (reference sequence). The CDR3 here is CASSLGRGAGLTDTQYF.

This rearrangement joins TRBV4-3 to TRBJ1-3; absent DNA, TCRdb's TRBD1 call cannot be checked. This CDR3 has 16 residues. CDR1 and CDR2 (germline): LGHNA, YSLEER. CDR3 residues: CASSQDDRDSGNTIYF.